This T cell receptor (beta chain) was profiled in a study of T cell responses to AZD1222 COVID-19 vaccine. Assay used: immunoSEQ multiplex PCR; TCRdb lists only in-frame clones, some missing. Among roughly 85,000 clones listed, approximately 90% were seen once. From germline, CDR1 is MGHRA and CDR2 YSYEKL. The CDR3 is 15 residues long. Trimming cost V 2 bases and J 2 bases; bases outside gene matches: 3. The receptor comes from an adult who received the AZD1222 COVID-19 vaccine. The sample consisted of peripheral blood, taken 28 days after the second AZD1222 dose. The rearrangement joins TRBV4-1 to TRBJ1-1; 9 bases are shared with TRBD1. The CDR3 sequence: CASSQRTGANTEAFF. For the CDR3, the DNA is TGCGCCAGCAGCCAAAGGACAGGGGCAAACACTGAAGCTTTCTTT.